This TCR beta chain comes out of a study of early T cells in non-severe SARS-CoV-2 infection. CDR1 DFQATT and CDR2 SNEGSKA come from the germline V gene (reference sequence). Germline trimming cut 1 base from V and 2 bases from J; bases unmatched to any gene: 0. The CDR3 sequence is 13 residues long. Each CDR3 protein gets one entry after TCRdb re-called the 5' RACE reads with MiXCR. Here the sample spans some 19,000 distinct CDR3 sequences, 4% to 5.5% being singletons. Input material: whole blood. The chain carries TRBV20-1 and TRBJ2-5, with 8 positions matching TRBD2. The receptor was derived from an adult who was a healthcare worker with PCR-confirmed SARS-CoV-2 infection or an uninfected control (not recorded which). In nucleotides, the CDR3 is TGCAGTGCTAGAGCGGGGGGGCAAGAGACCCAGTACTTC. This sequence encodes CSARAGGQETQYF.